This T cell receptor (beta chain) emerged from a study of OX40 agonist ivuxolimab in advanced cancers. The overall study: Patients were given ivuxolimab, an antibody that agonizes OX40 (CD134). Three patients had partial responses: one hepatocellular carcinoma, two cutaneous melanoma. Patients received intravenous ivuxolimab every 2 weeks at 0.01 to 10 mg/kg. Notes on the study in general: By week 6 at 0.1 to 3.0 mg/kg, blood CD4+ and CD8+ T cells had expanded clonally.

The germline CDR1 and CDR2 sequences are SGHNT and YYREEE (reference sequence). V lost 4 bases, J lost 2 bases, and 4 bases stayed unmatched. The CDR3 covers 16 residues. This clone was seen just once. The antigen remains unidentified. The method was immunoSEQ multiplex PCR; TCRdb's version includes in-frame clones alone and lacks a portion of them. The data show approximately 70,000 clones, around 94% seen once. The sequencing used CD4+ or CD8+ T cells sorted from blood, collected in a trial of the OX40 agonist ivuxolimab. The chain combines TRBV5-4 with TRBJ2-4, with 12 bases aligning to TRBD2. The clonotype comes from an adult with an advanced solid tumor such as melanoma, head and neck, liver or kidney cancer. In DNA, the CDR3 is TGTGCCAGCAGCCCCGGACTAGCGGGAACCAAAAACATTCAGTACTTC. Translating gives CASSPGLAGTKNIQYF.